These 20 T cell receptor beta chains were all obtained from the same sample, sequenced in a study of spatial heterogeneity in lung cancer (dated by TCRdb to between 2018 and 2021). Interpreted using the paper, the time point label stands for: blood at routine non-recurrence follow-up after resection. Library preparation was by 5' RACE. The reads were generated on a NextSeq 500. TCRdb passed the public sequencing reads through fastp at Q25 and MiXCR, retaining productive beta sequences. Under each unique CDR3 protein, matching rows form one entry showing the most common genes and DNA. A total of roughly 120,000 distinct CDR3 sequences appear in this sample, 10% to 13% of them only once. The ten largest clones capture more than 20% of the sample. Sequencing used PBMCs, obtained at follow-up. These receptors originate from a female donor with early-stage non-small cell lung cancer.

This clonotype was seen a few times. This chain joins TRBV7-2 and TRBJ1-6; the D is unclear. V lost 2 bases and J lost 8, with 13 bases in between. This CDR3 has 15 amino acids. Germline V lookup: CDR1 SGHTA, CDR2 FQGNSA. CDR3 coding DNA: TGTGCCAGCAGCTTACAGGTCGAGGGTTATTCACCCCTCCACTTT. It translates to CASSLQVEGYSPLHF. Looking up the rest from reference TRBV7-2 and TRBJ1-6 gives the full variable domain: GAGVSQSPSNKVTEKGKDVELRCDPISGHTALYWYRQSLGQGLEFLIYFQGNSAPDKSGLPSDRFSAERTGGSVSTLTIQRTQQEDSAVYLCASSLQVEGYSPLHFGNGTRLTVT.

This clonotype was counted a few times. CDR3 protein: CASSPRGRAVSSYNEQFF. CDR3 sequence (DNA): TGTGCCAGCAGCCCAAGAGGCCGAGCGGTAAGCTCCTACAATGAGCAGTTCTTC. V usage is TRBV7-9 and J usage is TRBJ2-1; D perhaps matches TRBD2 (5 bases). Per the germline V gene, CDR1 is SEHNR and CDR2 is FQNEAQ (reference sequence). Trimming stripped 5 bases from V and 0 bases from J, with 20 bases between. This CDR3 has 18 amino acids.

This chain uses TRBV28 with TRBJ1-1, with a possible D match to TRBD1 (5 bases). Germline V gene sequence: CDR1 MDHEN, CDR2 SYDVKM. This CDR3 is 16 amino acids long. V lost 4 bases to trimming and J lost 3 bases, with 18 bases between them. DNA of the CDR3: TGTGCCAGCAGTTCATCAGGGACGGCTGGCCACACTGAAGCTTTCTTT. This gives the protein CASSSSGTAGHTEAFF.

This clonotype came up many times. The chain carries TRBV6-5 and TRBJ1-2; D not resolved. The germline V and J ends were trimmed by 5 bases and 7 bases, with 11 bases remaining between them. This CDR3 spans 12 amino acids. Germline V gives CDR1 MNHEY, CDR2 SVGAGI. This CDR3 reads CASSHSDFGYTF. The CDR3 DNA reads as TGTGCCAGCAGTCATTCCGATTTTGGCTACACCTTC.

V and J are TRBV20-1 and TRBJ2-7; a possible D gene is TRBD2 (6 bases). The CDR3 runs to 13 residues. Trimming cost V 3 bases and J 0 bases, with 9 bases left between them. The V gene's germline CDR1 is DFQATT and CDR2 SNEGSKA (reference sequence). This chain's CDR3 is CSARPGLSYEQYF. CDR3 nucleotides: TGCAGTGCTAGGCCGGGACTCTCCTACGAGCAGTACTTC.

This clonotype was detected ten times or more. The chain links TRBV7-9 to TRBJ1-1; TRBD1 might be the D (6 bases). V lost 3 bases to trimming and J lost 5 bases, with 7 bases between them. CDR1 and CDR2 from the germline V gene are SEHNR and FQNEAQ (reference sequence). The CDR3 spans 12 residues. CDR3 sequence: CASSFQGTEAFF. For the CDR3, the DNA is TGTGCCAGCAGCTTTCAGGGGACTGAAGCTTTCTTT.

J is TRBJ2-7 and V is TRBV28, with TRBD1 matching over 9 bases. The V and J ends lost 2 bases and 5 bases, in that order; junction bases with no gene match: 4. The CDR3 has 14 amino acids. Germline CDR1 reads MDHEN; CDR2 reads SYDVKM. This CDR3 reads CASSLGDRDHEQYF. In DNA form, the CDR3 reads TGTGCCAGCAGTTTAGGGGACAGGGATCACGAGCAGTACTTC.

The chain carries TRBV29-1 and TRBJ1-1; TRBD1 is a possible D gene (5 bases). This CDR3 has 15 residues. V shed 6 bases and J shed 1 base, with 18 bases lying between them. CDR1 is SQVTM and CDR2 is ANQGSEA in the germline V gene. CDR3: CSVAFRAQENTEAFF. CDR3 DNA sequence: TGCAGCGTCGCATTCAGGGCCCAGGAGAACACTGAAGCTTTCTTT.

A few counts support this clonotype. The chain recombines TRBV18 with TRBJ2-7; TRBD1 agrees at 11 bases. V lost 1 base to trimming and J lost 4 bases; unmatched junction nucleotides: 6. CDR1 is KGHSH, CDR2 LQKENI, per germline. There are 16 residues in the CDR3. CDR3 sequence (DNA): TGTGCCAGCTCACCACAATCTGGGACAGGGGGGTACGAGCAGTACTTC. This translates into CASSPQSGTGGYEQYF.

The chain has TRBV6-5 and TRBJ2-5; tentatively, D is TRBD2 (5 bases). The CDR3 runs 14 residues. The germline V and J ends were trimmed by 2 bases and 5 bases, with 12 bases remaining between them. CDR1 and CDR2 from the germline V gene are MNHEY and SVGAGI. In nucleotides, the CDR3 is TGTGCCAGCAGTTACAACGGAGGAAGGGAGACCCAGTACTTC. Translating gives CASSYNGGRETQYF.

The chain uses TRBV6-1 and TRBJ2-5; 8 bases are a match to TRBD1. The CDR3 loop spans 14 amino acids. Germline V gene lookup returns CDR1 MNHNS and CDR2 SASEGT. V trimming: 7 bases; J trimming: 4 bases; junction bases outside the gene matches: 8. This CDR3 is CASIRTGYAETQYF. The CDR3, as DNA: TGTGCCAGCATTCGGACAGGGTACGCAGAGACCCAGTACTTC.

This clonotype turned up a few times. The chain uses TRBV5-6 and TRBJ2-1; possibly TRBD2 for D (6 bases). Germline lookup yields CDR1 SGHDT and CDR2 YYEEEE. V lost 2 bases, J lost 6 bases, and 18 bases lay in between. The CDR3 runs 16 residues. The CDR3 loop reads CASSFISREPGNEQFF. CDR3 DNA: TGTGCCAGCAGCTTTATTTCCCGGGAGCCAGGCAATGAGCAGTTCTTC.

Many counts were recorded for this clonotype. The chain joins TRBV12-3 or TRBV12-4 to TRBJ1-5; 8 bases map to TRBD1. This CDR3 contains 15 residues. V lost 5 bases and J lost 5; bases outside the gene matches: 8. The CDR3 loop is CASSPRTGRDQPQHF. The CDR3 bases are TGTGCCAGCAGTCCCCGGACAGGGAGGGATCAGCCCCAGCATTTT.

The table lists this clonotype with a few counts. The chain employs TRBV27 and TRBJ2-5; D possibly corresponds to TRBD1 (6 bases). CDR1 and CDR2 (germline): MNHEY, SMNVEV (reference sequence). The CDR3 is 13 amino acids. Trimming took off 5 bases at V and 10 bases at J, with 17 bases between the two ends. This CDR3 reads CASSRDTETIQYF. CDR3 nucleotides: TGTGCCAGCAGTAGGGACACAGAGACGATCCAGTACTTC.

In its sample, this clonotype was seen many times. The V and J genes are TRBV28 and TRBJ2-1, with 7 bases lining up with TRBD1. Losses at the gene ends were 6 bases for V and 1 base for J; bases not matched to a gene: 9. The CDR3 loop spans 16 amino acids. Germline V gene sequence: CDR1 MDHEN, CDR2 SYDVKM. CDR3: CASRDQTGLSYNEQFF. CDR3 nucleotides: TGTGCCAGCAGAGATCAGACAGGGCTTTCCTACAATGAGCAGTTCTTC.

This clonotype occurred a few times. The V gene is TRBV6-1, the J gene TRBJ2-7, with 16 bases lining up with TRBD2. The CDR3 runs to 17 residues. Germline lookup yields CDR1 MNHNS and CDR2 SASEGT. The V gene end was trimmed by 4 bases and the J gene end by 4 bases; junction bases not matched to a gene: 7. CDR3 sequence reads: CASSGPGLAGGRYEQYF. The DNA of the CDR3 is TGTGCCAGCAGTGGACCGGGACTAGCGGGAGGGCGATACGAGCAGTACTTC.

This clonotype was seen only a few times. CDR3 region: CASSGVRINEQFF. The CDR3 bases are TGTGCCAGCAGCGGGGTTAGGATAAATGAGCAGTTCTTC. The J gene is TRBJ2-1, the V gene TRBV7-2; D unresolved. CDR1 is SGHTA, CDR2 FQGNSA, per germline. V was clipped by 5 bases and J by 7 bases, with 12 bases between them. The length of the CDR3 is 13 residues.

Only a few counts were recorded for this clonotype. V is TRBV2 and J is TRBJ2-3, with 7 positions matching TRBD2. CDR3 length equals 15 residues. V gave up 5 bases and J gave up 4 bases; unmatched junction bases: 9. Germline loops: CDR1 SNHLY, CDR2 FYNNEI. CDR3 sequence reads: CASSPVLAGADTQYF. In DNA form, the CDR3 reads TGTGCCAGCAGTCCCGTGTTAGCGGGTGCAGATACGCAGTATTTT.

This clonotype was observed at least ten times. J is TRBJ2-7 and V is TRBV7-9; TRBD2 matches 8 bases. The germline V gene has CDR1 SEHNR and CDR2 FQNEAQ (reference sequence). The CDR3 totals 15 residues. The ends lost 4 bases at V and 6 bases at J; junction bases unmatched: 11. This CDR3 is CASSSDREGRGEQYF. DNA of the CDR3: TGTGCCAGCAGCTCTGACCGGGAGGGTCGGGGCGAGCAGTACTTC.

The V gene is TRBV20-1, the J gene TRBJ2-3, with no clear D. Deletions cut 2 bases from V and 3 bases from J, with 9 bases between. This CDR3 has 13 amino acids. Germline CDR1 is DFQATT and CDR2 is SNEGSKA (reference sequence). The CDR3 is CSARKKGTDTQYF. The CDR3 region has the DNA TGCAGTGCTAGAAAGAAGGGTACAGATACGCAGTATTTT.